The 18 T cell receptor beta chains below come from one sample, sequenced in a study of spatial heterogeneity in lung cancer. No antigen has been identified for these receptors. TCRdb recomputed calls from the 5' RACE reads with MiXCR, one row per CDR3 protein. The profile covers approximately 4,100 distinct CDR3 sequences, with 6.3% appearing a single time and roughly 19% taken by the ten largest. The time point: sample taken at primary tumor resection. The study, taken as a whole, reports: Intratumoral expanded alpha and beta TCR counts were found to track tumor mutation counts.

The material was lung tumor tissue, obtained at surgery. The receptor set was obtained from a male donor with early-stage non-small cell lung cancer.

This clonotype has a handful of counts. The CDR3 region is CAWKGQGALRYGYTF. CDR3 coding DNA: TGTGCCTGGAAAGGACAGGGGGCTCTACGCTATGGCTACACCTTC. The chain has TRBV30 and TRBJ1-2, with 11 bases identical to TRBD1. From germline, CDR1 is GTSNPN and CDR2 SVGIG (reference sequence). This CDR3 spans 15 amino acids. Trimming took 4 bases from V and 4 from J; bases not matched to a gene: 8.

This clonotype was counted a few times. The genes are TRBV6-1 and TRBJ1-1, with TRBD1 matching 8 bases. Trimming cost V 4 bases and J 0 bases; bases outside gene matches: 7. CDR1 and CDR2 (germline): MNHNS, SASEGT. The CDR3 length is 16 residues. CDR3 nucleotide sequence: TGTGCCAGCAGTGGTTGGACAGGGACCTTGAACACTGAAGCTTTCTTT. Translated: CASSGWTGTLNTEAFF.

Ten or more counts support this clonotype. V and J are TRBV18 and TRBJ1-1, with D uncertain. Trimming shortened V by 1 base and J by 0 bases, and 9 bases separated the two germline ends. The CDR3 totals 15 residues. Germline V CDR1 and CDR2: KGHSH, LQKENI. The CDR3 DNA follows: TGTGCCAGCTCACCACAAGGCCTTTTGAACACTGAAGCTTTCTTT. Encoded protein: CASSPQGLLNTEAFF.

There are many counts of this clonotype. The DNA for the CDR3 is TGTGCCAGCAGTTTAGGAAACACCATATATTTT. Encoded protein: CASSLGNTIYF. The chain uses TRBV28 and TRBJ1-3; D is unresolved. This CDR3 is 11 amino acids long. V shed 2 bases and J shed 4 bases, with 0 bases lying between them. CDR1 is MDHEN and CDR2 is SYDVKM in the germline V gene.

This clonotype ranks as medium-sized (0.01 to 0.1%). The J gene is TRBJ2-7, the V gene TRBV18, with a weak D call TRBD1 (6 bases). V lost 6 bases, J lost 1 base, and 13 bases lay in between. Germline V gene data show CDR1 as KGHSH and CDR2 as LQKENI. The CDR3 runs 14 residues. Here the CDR3 reads CASSRDTGSYEQYF. The CDR3 DNA follows: TGTGCCAGCTCTCGGGACACGGGGTCCTACGAGCAGTACTTC.

In this sample, this clonotype turned up a few times. The chain joins TRBV3-1 to TRBJ2-7; D gene unclear. CDR1 and CDR2 from the germline V gene are LGHDT and YNNKEL (reference sequence). V dropped 0 bases and J dropped 4 bases, with 4 bases sitting between them. CDR3 length equals 12 residues. As DNA, the CDR3 is TGTGCCAGCAGCCAAGACAGGTACGAGCAGTACTTC. Its translation: CASSQDRYEQYF.

This clonotype came up a few times. This chain connects TRBV12-3 or TRBV12-4 to TRBJ1-5, with 7 bases fitting TRBD1. The CDR3 runs 14 residues. V was clipped by 5 bases and J by 5 bases; unmatched bases: 6. The CDR3 loop is CASSRRQGYQPQHF. The CDR3 nucleotides read TGTGCCAGCAGTCGAAGACAGGGCTATCAGCCCCAGCATTTT.

Sample share makes this clonotype medium-sized. The V call is TRBV10-3, the J call TRBJ1-2, with D unresolved. V was trimmed by 6 bases and J by 8 bases, leaving 13 bases between them. CDR1 is ENHRY, CDR2 SYGVKD, per germline. The CDR3 spans 12 residues. The CDR3 nucleotides read TGTGCCATCAGCCTTGGTATCGGGGGCTACACCTTC. Translation: CAISLGIGGYTF.

In its sample, this clonotype is medium-sized (0.01 to 0.1%). The chain links TRBV11-2 to TRBJ2-7, with 9 bases matching TRBD1. The CDR3 length is 16 residues. The trim removed 4 bases at V and 1 base at J, leaving 8 bases unmatched. Looked up from germline, CDR1 is SGHAT and CDR2 is FQNNGV. CDR3 sequence: CASSSAGTGNSYEQYF. CDR3 bases: TGTGCCAGCAGCTCAGCCGGGACAGGGAATTCCTACGAGCAGTACTTC.

This clonotype was counted at least ten times. The rearrangement joins TRBV20-1 to TRBJ2-3, with 8 bases that match TRBD1. The trim removed 3 bases at V and 3 bases at J, leaving 8 bases unmatched. Per the germline V gene, CDR1 is DFQATT and CDR2 is SNEGSKA (reference sequence). There are 15 residues in the CDR3. CDR3 DNA: TGCAGTGCTAGTCGAGGACAGGGTTGGACAGATACGCAGTATTTT. Translated: CSASRGQGWTDTQYF.

This clonotype has at least ten counts. The genes are TRBV6-6 and TRBJ2-1; no definite D call. This CDR3 is built from 13 residues. Germline V CDR1 and CDR2: MNHNY, SVGAGI (reference sequence). The ends were cut back, 5 bases at V and 4 bases at J, with 9 bases in the middle. As DNA, the CDR3 is TGTGCCAGCAGTCTTGGAGATTACAATGAGCAGTTCTTC. Residues: CASSLGDYNEQFF.

This clonotype is classed as medium-sized (0.01 to 0.1%). The V and J genes are TRBV5-6 and TRBJ1-1, with a possible D match to TRBD1 (6 bases). The CDR3 runs to 18 residues. V was cut by 4 bases and J by 5 bases, with 27 bases left in between. Germline CDR1 SGHDT, CDR2 YYEEEE. The CDR3 sequence is CASSSFVYRDQWGTEAFF. CDR3 DNA sequence: TGTGCCAGCAGCAGCTTTGTGTACAGGGACCAATGGGGGACTGAAGCTTTCTTT.

This clonotype is medium-sized by share. The V call is TRBV29-1, the J call TRBJ2-1; 8 bases fit TRBD2. The CDR3 is 16 residues long. The junction had 9 bases not matched to a gene; V was cut back by 0 bases and J by 5 bases. Germline-derived CDR1 and CDR2 are SQVTM and ANQGSEA. CDR3 region: CSVEDHSGEANNEQFF. CDR3 DNA: TGCAGCGTTGAAGATCATAGCGGGGAGGCCAACAATGAGCAGTTCTTC.

This clonotype was recorded a few times. This rearrangement joins TRBV29-1 to TRBJ2-3; TRBD2 might be the D (7 bases). CDR1 is SQVTM and CDR2 is ANQGSEA in the germline V gene. V lost 2 bases to trimming and J lost 5 bases, with 14 bases between them. CDR3 length equals 14 residues. The CDR3 DNA reads TGCAGCGTTGAAAGAGGGGGGGAGGGAGATACGCAGTATTTT. Residues: CSVERGGEGDTQYF.

This clonotype has more than one count but fewer than ten. The gene calls are TRBV12-3 or TRBV12-4 and TRBJ1-1; D is undetermined. V lost 1 base and J lost 4, with 7 bases in between. The CDR3 is 13 amino acids. CDR3 sequence: CASSLGPSTEAFF. The CDR3 region has the DNA TGTGCCAGCAGTTTAGGCCCAAGCACTGAAGCTTTCTTT.

The rearrangement links TRBV6-6 to TRBJ2-3; 7 bases are shared with TRBD2. Germline V gene lookup returns CDR1 MNHNY and CDR2 SVGAGI (reference sequence). The CDR3 contains 15 residues. The J segment lost 3 bases and the V segment lost 5 bases, leaving 8 bases of the junction unmatched. The DNA for the CDR3 is TGTGCCAGCAGTCCCCAGCGGGGAGTAACAGATACGCAGTATTTT. It encodes CASSPQRGVTDTQYF.

Many counts were recorded for this clonotype. In nucleotides, the CDR3 is TGCAGTGCGAGCCCCGCGATGGGGGGCTCCTACAATGAGCAGTTCTTC. Translating gives CSASPAMGGSYNEQFF. This chain connects TRBV20-1 to TRBJ2-1; TRBD2 might be the D (6 bases). CDR3 size: 16 residues. Trimming shortened V by 6 bases and J by 0 bases, and 18 bases separated the two germline ends. Germline lookup yields CDR1 DFQATT and CDR2 SNEGSKA (reference sequence).

This clonotype was seen many times. The chain recombines TRBV30 with TRBJ2-3; no clear D. CDR1 is GTSNPN and CDR2 is SVGIG in the germline V gene (reference sequence). V lost 0 bases and J 4 bases, leaving 8 bases between the germline ends. CDR3 length: 13 amino acids. CDR3 loop: CAWSVRLADTQYF. For the CDR3, the DNA is TGTGCCTGGAGTGTAAGGCTAGCAGATACGCAGTATTTT.